This TCR beta chain is from a study of T cell responses to AZD1222 COVID-19 vaccine (dated by TCRdb to 2020 to 2023). At the level of the whole study: A total of around 240 trial participants underwent TCR sequencing, of whom around 200 received two doses of AZD1222 and 26 received two doses of the MenACWY control vaccine. Trial participants were enrolled into age subgroups of 18-55, 56-69 and 70-plus years, which contained about 150, 28 and 57 TCR-sequenced participants, respectively.

The label giving this sample's time point can be read as: about 28 days (+/-7) after the second vaccine dose. Because spike-specific TCR depth and breadth did not differ between the two schedules, AZD1222 recipients who got a second dose at roughly 4 weeks were pooled with those who got a second dose at roughly 12 weeks. Samples from vaccinated people were obtained from the UK trials COV001 and COV002, which included a single-blind randomized controlled phase 2/3 trial of AZD1222 (ChAdOx1 nCoV-19) in healthy adults. Trial participant PBMC samples were collected at day 0 and day 28 after the second dose for TCRbeta chain sequencing. Via the germline V gene, CDR1 is MDHEN and CDR2 SYDVKM. Cut back by 5 bases and 2 bases, the V and J ends lie 13 bases apart. From the cysteine up to the phenylalanine, the CDR3 has a length of 14 residues. CDR3 DNA only is kept here, 42 bases in frame from base 1. Remarks on this clone: Its antigen remains unidentified. There are no base qualities to consult, and no much larger clone falls within one base.

The CDR3 regions of human TCRbeta chains were analyzed by immunosequencing. The original methods were these. Repertoire TCRs were matched against a reference library of SARS-CoV-2-specific TCRs generated with the MIRA antigen-specificity platform. Breadth was defined as the fraction of unique TCRs that were SARS-CoV-2-associated, and depth was defined as the fraction of total T cells that were SARS-CoV-2-associated. Using the MIRA data, every spike-specific TCR was mapped to the spike region that the TCR reacted to and assigned to either a CD4 or a CD8 class. Log10-transformed breadth and depth values were compared by one-way ANOVA with Sidak's multiple comparisons tests. TCRdb stores this immuneACCESS table with in-frame sequences only. Part of the clones is absent; in the studies checked, under half of the shortfall reflects unresolved V genes, and no reason is known for the rest. For V, J and clone size, that table is used; D and trimming come from the DNA. The sample table records roughly 150,000 clones; roughly 90% of these occur just once. Jointly, the top ten make up about 1.6% of the sample.

Beyond this particular receptor, the publication reports: Spike-specific TCR breadth and depth rose significantly after two AZD1222 doses compared with day 0 and with MenACWY recipients. Most participants were white British and females outnumbered males, and the authors suggested that clonal diversity may have been underestimated. CD4 TCRs associated with the vaccine covered the entire spike protein, and the dominant responses were in regions 160-218 and 743-854. Reportedly, almost half of the unique spike-specific TCRs recognized epitopes lying outside the regions that are mutated in the B.1.351 and B.1.1.7 variants. Because no day 14 peak-response samples were available, repertoires were characterized only after the peak T cell response. In the small 56-69-year group, the increase in depth fell short of significance, most likely because of low power. Only five to seven AZD1222 recipients were SARS-CoV-2 seropositive at baseline, limiting conclusions about previously exposed vaccinees.

The source is an adult who received the AZD1222 COVID-19 vaccine. Sequenced here: peripheral blood, sampled 28 days after the second AZD1222 dose. The rearranged chain carries TRBV28 and TRBJ2-7, with the D gene not confidently named. The sequenced DNA is TGTGCCAGCAGTCAGGACCGACGTCCCTACGAGCAGTACTTC. It translates as CASSQDRRPYEQYF.